Below, 6 T cell receptor beta chains from the same sample are listed, as sequenced in a study of blood T cells in healthy people across ages (dated by TCRdb to the mid-2010s). Library method: 5' RACE. Sequencing used an Illumina HiSeq 2500. A second PCR of about 7 to 12 cycles was run with a J-beta primer mix and a sample-barcoded 5' primer. TCRdb cleaned the public reads at Q25 with fastp, built clones with MiXCR and kept in-frame beta chains. Rows with one shared CDR3 protein collapse into an entry with the most common genes and DNA. Present in this sample are approximately 900,000 distinct CDR3 sequences, almost 30% of which were seen just once. The biggest ten clones account for about 9.4% of the sample. The data also belong to a second study, concerning T cells of mothers and their children.

Sequencing was performed on blood. Receptors originate from a middle-aged woman in good health.

The J gene is TRBJ1-5, the V gene TRBV2; 7 bases match TRBD1. There are 14 residues in the CDR3. Germline assignment: CDR1 SNHLY and CDR2 FYNNEI. The ends lost 8 bases at V and 0 bases at J; junction bases unmatched: 4. Written as DNA, the CDR3 is TGTGCCAGCGGGGGGACAGTTAGCAATCAGCCCCAGCATTTT. Its protein product is CASGGTVSNQPQHF.

With regard to this clonotype: A much larger clone sits a single nucleotide away, making a read error possible. This chain links TRBV5-1 with TRBJ2-1; perhaps TRBD2 as D (5 bases). The end of the DNA aligns better with TRBJ2-7, so the J call may be wrong. CDR3 length: 15 amino acids. From germline, CDR1 is SGHRS and CDR2 YFSETQ. CDR3 bases: TGCGCCAGCAGCTTGACGGCCAGAGGTGCGGGTGAGCAGTACTTC. Protein: CASSLTARGAGEQYF.

This clonotype turned up a few times. V usage is TRBV14 and J usage is TRBJ2-7, with 9 bases matching TRBD1. CDR1 is SGHDN and CDR2 is FVKESK in the germline V gene. This CDR3 spans 14 amino acids. V lost 5 bases and J lost 5; bases outside the gene matches: 7. The CDR3 DNA reads as TGTGCCAGCAGCACCCACAGGGGGCTGAACGAGCAGTACTTC. Translating it yields CASSTHRGLNEQYF.

Comments on this clonotype: The junction differs from germline at one of its ends, possibly a read error. V usage is TRBV7-9 and J usage is TRBJ1-2; D gene ambiguous. Germline V gene sequence: CDR1 SEHNR, CDR2 FQNEAQ (reference sequence). The CDR3 spans 14 residues. CDR3 region: CASSLGEGRNGFTF. The CDR3 nucleotides are TGTGCCAGCAGCTTAGGCGAGGGAAGGAACGGCTTCACCTTC.

The V call is TRBV11-2, the J call TRBJ1-1; D is possibly TRBD1 (5 bases). Per germline, CDR1 SGHAT and CDR2 FQNNGV. The length of the CDR3 is 13 residues. Trimming removed 7 bases from V and 3 bases from J, with 12 bases in between. Here the CDR3 reads CASTPGTDTEAFF. In DNA, the CDR3 is TGTGCCAGCACACCCGGGACGGACACTGAAGCTTTCTTT.

CDR3 in DNA: TGCACCTCAGACAGTTATGGCTACACCTTC. It encodes CTSDSYGYTF. V usage is TRBV20-1 and J usage is TRBJ1-2; D perhaps matches TRBD1 (5 bases). Per the germline V gene, CDR1 is DFQATT and CDR2 is SNEGSKA (reference sequence). The CDR3 totals 10 residues.